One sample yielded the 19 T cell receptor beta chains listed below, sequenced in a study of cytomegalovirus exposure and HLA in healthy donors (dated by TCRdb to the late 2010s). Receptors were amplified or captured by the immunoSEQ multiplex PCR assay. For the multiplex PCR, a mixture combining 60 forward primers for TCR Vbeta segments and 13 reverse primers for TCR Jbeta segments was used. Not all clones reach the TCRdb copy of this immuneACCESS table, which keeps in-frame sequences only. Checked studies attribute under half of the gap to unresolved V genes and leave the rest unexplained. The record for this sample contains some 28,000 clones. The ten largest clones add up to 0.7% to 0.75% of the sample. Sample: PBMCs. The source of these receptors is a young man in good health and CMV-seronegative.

As DNA, the CDR3 is TGTGCCAGCAACCAAGCCGGGACCTACAATGAGCAGTTCTTC. This translates into CASNQAGTYNEQFF. J is TRBJ2-1 and V is TRBV7-9, with D possibly TRBD2 on 5 matching bases. This CDR3 contains 14 residues. The V gene's germline CDR1 is SEHNR and CDR2 FQNEAQ (reference sequence). V lost 7 bases and J 2 bases, leaving 12 bases between the germline ends.

The CDR3: CASTPRTGNTEAFF. The CDR3 DNA follows: TGTGCCAGCACCCCGCGGACAGGGAACACTGAAGCTTTCTTT. The J gene is TRBJ1-1, the V gene TRBV2; 7 positions match TRBD1. The V and J ends lost 7 bases and 1 base, in that order; junction bases with no gene match: 6. CDR3 length: 14 amino acids. The germline V gene encodes CDR1 SNHLY and CDR2 FYNNEI.

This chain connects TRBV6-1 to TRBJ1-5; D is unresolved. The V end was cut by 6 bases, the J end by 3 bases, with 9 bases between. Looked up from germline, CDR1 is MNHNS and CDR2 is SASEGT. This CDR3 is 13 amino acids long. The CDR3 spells CASRRLHNQPQHF. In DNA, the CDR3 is TGTGCCAGCAGACGACTCCACAATCAGCCCCAGCATTTT.

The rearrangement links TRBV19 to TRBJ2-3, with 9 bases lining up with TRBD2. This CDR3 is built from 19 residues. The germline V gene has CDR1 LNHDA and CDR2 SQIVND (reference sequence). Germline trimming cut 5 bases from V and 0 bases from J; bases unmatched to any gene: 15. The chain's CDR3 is CASSPWTGGGGSSTDTQYF. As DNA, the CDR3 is TGTGCCAGTAGTCCATGGACTGGCGGGGGGGGGTCTAGCACAGATACGCAGTATTTT.

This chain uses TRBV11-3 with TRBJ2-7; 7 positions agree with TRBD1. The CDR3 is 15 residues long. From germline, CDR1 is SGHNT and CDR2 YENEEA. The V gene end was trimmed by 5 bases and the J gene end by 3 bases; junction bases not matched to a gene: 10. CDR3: CASSPRTGQDYEQYF. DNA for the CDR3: TGTGCCAGCAGCCCGAGGACAGGCCAGGACTACGAGCAGTACTTC. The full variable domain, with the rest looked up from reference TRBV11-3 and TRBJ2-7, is EAGVVQSPRYKIIEKKQPVAFWCNPISGHNTLYWYLQNLGQGPELLIRYENEEAVDDSQLPKDRFSAERLKGVDSTLKIQPAELGDSAVYLCASSPRTGQDYEQYFGPGTRLTVT.

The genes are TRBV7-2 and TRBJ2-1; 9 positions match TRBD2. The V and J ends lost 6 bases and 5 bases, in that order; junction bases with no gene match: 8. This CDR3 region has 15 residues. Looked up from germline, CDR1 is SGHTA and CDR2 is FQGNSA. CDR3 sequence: CASRKPLAGHNEQFF. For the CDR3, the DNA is TGTGCCAGCAGGAAACCTCTAGCGGGACACAATGAGCAGTTCTTC.

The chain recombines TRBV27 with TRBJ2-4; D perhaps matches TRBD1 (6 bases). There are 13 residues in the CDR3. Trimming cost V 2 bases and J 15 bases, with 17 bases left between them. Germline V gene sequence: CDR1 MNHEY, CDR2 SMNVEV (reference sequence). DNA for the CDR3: TGTGCCAGCAGTTTAAATGGGGCTACAGGGCGGTACTTC. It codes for CASSLNGATGRYF.

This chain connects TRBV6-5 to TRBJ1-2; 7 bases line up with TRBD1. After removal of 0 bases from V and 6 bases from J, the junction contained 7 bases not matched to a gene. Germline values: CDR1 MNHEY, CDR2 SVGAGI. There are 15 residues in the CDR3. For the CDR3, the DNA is TGTGCCAGCAGTTACTCGTCAGGGGGGAGTAATGGCTACACCTTC. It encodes CASSYSSGGSNGYTF.

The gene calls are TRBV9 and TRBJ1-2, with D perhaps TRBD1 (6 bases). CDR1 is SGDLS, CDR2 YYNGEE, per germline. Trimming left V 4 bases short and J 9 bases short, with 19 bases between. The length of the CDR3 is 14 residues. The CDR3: CASSSRGEGLSYTF. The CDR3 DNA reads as TGTGCCAGCAGCTCCAGGGGCGAGGGTTTAAGCTACACCTTC.

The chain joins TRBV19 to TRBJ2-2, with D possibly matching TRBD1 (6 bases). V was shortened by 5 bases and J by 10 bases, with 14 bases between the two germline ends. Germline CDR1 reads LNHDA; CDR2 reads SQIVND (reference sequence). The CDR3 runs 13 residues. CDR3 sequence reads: CASSLLQGLELFF. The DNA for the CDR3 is TGTGCCAGTAGTCTCTTACAGGGATTGGAGCTGTTTTTT.

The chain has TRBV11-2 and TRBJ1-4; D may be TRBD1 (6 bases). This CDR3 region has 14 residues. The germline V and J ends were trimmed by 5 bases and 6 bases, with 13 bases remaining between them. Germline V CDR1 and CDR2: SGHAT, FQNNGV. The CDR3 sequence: CASSLYREDEKLFF. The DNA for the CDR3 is TGTGCCAGCAGCCTATACAGGGAAGATGAAAAACTGTTTTTT.

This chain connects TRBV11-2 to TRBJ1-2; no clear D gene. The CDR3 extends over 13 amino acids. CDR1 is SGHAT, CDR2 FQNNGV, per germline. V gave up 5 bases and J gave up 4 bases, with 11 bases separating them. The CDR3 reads CASSVEGLYGYTF. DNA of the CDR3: TGTGCCAGCAGCGTTGAAGGACTCTATGGCTACACCTTC.

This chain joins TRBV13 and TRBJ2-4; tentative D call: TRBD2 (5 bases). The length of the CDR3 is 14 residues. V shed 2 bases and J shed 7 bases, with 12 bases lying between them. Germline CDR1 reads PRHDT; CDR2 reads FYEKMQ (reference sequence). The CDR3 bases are TGTGCCAGCAGCTTAAGACTATCGAAGAACATTCAGTACTTC. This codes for CASSLRLSKNIQYF.

The DNA for the CDR3 is TGTGCCAGCTCACCCTTGGACAGACTATACTATGGCTACACCTTC. It specifies CASSPLDRLYYGYTF. The chain is built from TRBV18 and TRBJ1-2; D perhaps matches TRBD1 (6 bases). V was pared by 3 bases and J by 3 bases, with 14 bases between. Germline V lookup: CDR1 KGHSH, CDR2 LQKENI. This CDR3 region has 15 residues.

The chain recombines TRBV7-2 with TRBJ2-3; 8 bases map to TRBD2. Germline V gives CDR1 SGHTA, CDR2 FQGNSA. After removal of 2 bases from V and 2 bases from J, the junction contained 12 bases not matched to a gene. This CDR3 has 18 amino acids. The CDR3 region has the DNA TGTGCCAGCAGCTTAAAATCCGGGACTAGGGATTTCACAGATACGCAGTATTTT. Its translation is CASSLKSGTRDFTDTQYF.

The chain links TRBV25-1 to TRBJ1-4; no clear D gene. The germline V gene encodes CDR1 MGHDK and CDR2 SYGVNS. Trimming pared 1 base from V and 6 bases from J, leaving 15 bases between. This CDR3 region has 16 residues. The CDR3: CASSESGAREDEKLFF. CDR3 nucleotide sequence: TGTGCCAGCAGTGAATCCGGCGCCCGCGAGGATGAAAAACTGTTTTTT. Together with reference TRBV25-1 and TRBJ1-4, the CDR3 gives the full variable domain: EADIYQTPRYLVIGTGKKITLECSQTMGHDKMYWYQQDPGMELHLIHYSYGVNSTEKGDLSSESTVSRIRTEHFPLTLESARPSHTSQYLCASSESGAREDEKLFFGSGTQLSVL.

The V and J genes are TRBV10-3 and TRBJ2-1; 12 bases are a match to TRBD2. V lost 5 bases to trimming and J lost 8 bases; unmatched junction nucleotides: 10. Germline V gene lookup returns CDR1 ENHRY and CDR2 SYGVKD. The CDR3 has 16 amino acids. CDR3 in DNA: TGTGCCATCAGTCCTACGACTAGCGGGGGCAGGGATGAGCAGTTCTTC. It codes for CAISPTTSGGRDEQFF.

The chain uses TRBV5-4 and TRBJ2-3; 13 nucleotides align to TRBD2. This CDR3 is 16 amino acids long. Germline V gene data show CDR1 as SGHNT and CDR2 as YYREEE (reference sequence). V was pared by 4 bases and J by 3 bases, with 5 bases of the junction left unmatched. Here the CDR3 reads CASSTPTSGGTDTQYF. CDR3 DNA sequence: TGTGCCAGCAGCACCCCGACTAGCGGGGGGACAGATACGCAGTATTTT.

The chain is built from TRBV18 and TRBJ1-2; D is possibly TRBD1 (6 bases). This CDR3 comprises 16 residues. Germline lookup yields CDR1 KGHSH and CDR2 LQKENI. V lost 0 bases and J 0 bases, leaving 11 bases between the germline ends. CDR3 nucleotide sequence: TGTGCCAGCTCACCACCCGGGACACGTGCTAACTATGGCTACACCTTC. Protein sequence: CASSPPGTRANYGYTF.